The 10 T cell receptor beta chains below all came from one sample that was sequenced in a study of graft-versus-host responses after intestinal transplantation. Which antigens these TCRs recognize remains unknown. Libraries were prepared by immunoSEQ multiplex PCR; TCRdb keeps only in-frame clonotypes and omits some of them. The sample holds about 120,000 clones; roughly 95% are singletons and the top ten take more than 2.5%. The sequencing here drew on unstimulated CD8+ T cells sorted from spleen or lymph node cells, taken before intestinal transplant. Receptors originate from a human donor who received an intestinal transplant.

Notes on this clone: Other nucleotide sequences from this sample produce the same CDR3. This chain links TRBV9 with TRBJ1-1; 10 bases align to TRBD1. CDR1 and CDR2 (germline): SGDLS, YYNGEE. The J segment lost 4 bases and the V segment lost 0 bases, leaving 0 bases of the junction unmatched. The length of the CDR3 is 14 residues. CDR3 sequence: CASSVGTGGTEAFF. The CDR3, as DNA: TGTGCCAGCAGCGTAGGGACAGGGGGCACTGAAGCTTTCTTT.

This clone was detected once. The gene calls are TRBV28 and TRBJ2-7; no clear D gene. V was shortened by 7 bases and J by 3 bases, with 13 bases between the two germline ends. In germline, CDR1 is MDHEN, CDR2 SYDVKM. The CDR3 has 13 amino acids. CDR3 sequence reads: CASTQASIYEQYF. CDR3 nucleotide sequence: TGTGCCAGCACCCAAGCCTCCATCTACGAGCAGTACTTC. Supplemented by reference TRBV28 and TRBJ2-7, the full variable domain reads DVKVTQSSRYLVKRTGEKVFLECVQDMDHENMFWYRQDPGLGLRLIYFSYDVKMKEKGDIPEGYSVSREKKERFSLILESASTNQTSMYLCASTQASIYEQYFGPGTRLTVT.

This chain links TRBV27 with TRBJ2-7, with TRBD1 matching 12 bases. CDR3 length equals 14 residues. V dropped 3 bases and J dropped 5; count of bases not matched to a gene: 2. CDR1 and CDR2 (germline): MNHEY, SMNVEV (reference sequence). Here the CDR3 reads CASSFGTGGNEQYF. The DNA of the CDR3 is TGTGCCAGCAGTTTTGGGACAGGGGGCAACGAGCAGTACTTC.

The chain couples TRBV6-5 to TRBJ2-7; D not certain. V was clipped by 0 bases and J by 2 bases, with 11 bases between them. This CDR3 has 15 residues. The germline CDR1 and CDR2 sequences are MNHEY and SVGAGI. The CDR3 bases are TGTGCCAGCAGTTACTCGGCTGGCCAGGCCTACGAGCAGTACTTC. This translates into CASSYSAGQAYEQYF.

The chain is built from TRBV7-9 and TRBJ1-2; unclear D gene. The CDR3 length is 18 residues. Per the germline V gene, CDR1 is SEHNR and CDR2 is FQNEAQ (reference sequence). The V end lost 0 bases, the J end lost 4 bases, and 21 bases lay between the germline ends. CDR3 in DNA: TGTGCCAGCAGCTTAGCCCAGAAAGCACAGATGGCCGGCTATGGCTACACCTTC. Translating gives CASSLAQKAQMAGYGYTF. Full variable domain (outside the CDR3, taken from reference TRBV7-9 and TRBJ1-2): DTGVSQNPRHKITKRGQNVTFRCDPISEHNRLYWYRQTLGQGPEFLTYFQNEAQLEKSRLLSDRFSAERPKGSFSTLEIQRTEQGDSAMYLCASSLAQKAQMAGYGYTFGSGTRLTVV.

The gene calls are TRBV13 and TRBJ1-1; D may be TRBD1 (6 bases). The ends were cut back, 5 bases at V and 3 bases at J, with 13 bases in the middle. Germline loops: CDR1 PRHDT, CDR2 FYEKMQ (reference sequence). This CDR3 contains 14 residues. The CDR3 DNA is TGTGCCAGCAGCGGGGGCCTAGGGGACACTGAAGCTTTCTTT. Translated, it gives CASSGGLGDTEAFF.

The chain joins TRBV11-3 to TRBJ2-1; 9 bases align to TRBD2. CDR3 size: 17 residues. The ends lost 0 bases at V and 7 bases at J; junction bases unmatched: 10. From germline, CDR1 is SGHNT and CDR2 YENEEA. The CDR3 region has the DNA TGTGCCAGCAGCTTAGAGCCCGGCGGGAGGGCTTCAAATGAGCAGTTCTTC. Translation gives CASSLEPGGRASNEQFF. Complete variable domain (other parts from reference TRBV11-3 and TRBJ2-1): EAGVVQSPRYKIIEKKQPVAFWCNPISGHNTLYWYLQNLGQGPELLIRYENEEAVDDSQLPKDRFSAERLKGVDSTLKIQPAELGDSAVYLCASSLEPGGRASNEQFFGPGTRLTVL.

This chain links TRBV28 with TRBJ1-4; D ambiguous. With 3 bases removed from V and 0 bases from J, the gap between germline ends came to 14 bases. The CDR3 loop spans 17 amino acids. Germline V gives CDR1 MDHEN, CDR2 SYDVKM. The CDR3 here is CASSFNGQVATNEKLFF. Here the CDR3 DNA reads TGTGCCAGCAGTTTCAATGGCCAGGTCGCAACTAATGAAAAACTGTTTTTT.

In this sample, this clone turned up once. The V call is TRBV30, the J call TRBJ1-2; D is undetermined. The CDR3 extends over 16 amino acids. Germline lookup yields CDR1 GTSNPN and CDR2 SVGIG (reference sequence). The germline V and J ends were trimmed by 3 bases and 7 bases, with 24 bases remaining between them. The CDR3 sequence is CAWSGKRVGESRGYTF. CDR3 bases: TGTGCCTGGAGCGGGAAACGGGTCGGAGAGAGTCGTGGCTACACCTTC.

The chain combines TRBV9 with TRBJ1-3, with D unclear. Trimming removed 6 bases at V and 3 bases at J, with 10 bases between. This CDR3 is 13 amino acids long. The germline CDR1 and CDR2 sequences are SGDLS and YYNGEE. The CDR3 loop is CASTPWDGNTIYF. In DNA form, the CDR3 reads TGTGCCAGCACCCCCTGGGATGGAAACACCATATATTTT.